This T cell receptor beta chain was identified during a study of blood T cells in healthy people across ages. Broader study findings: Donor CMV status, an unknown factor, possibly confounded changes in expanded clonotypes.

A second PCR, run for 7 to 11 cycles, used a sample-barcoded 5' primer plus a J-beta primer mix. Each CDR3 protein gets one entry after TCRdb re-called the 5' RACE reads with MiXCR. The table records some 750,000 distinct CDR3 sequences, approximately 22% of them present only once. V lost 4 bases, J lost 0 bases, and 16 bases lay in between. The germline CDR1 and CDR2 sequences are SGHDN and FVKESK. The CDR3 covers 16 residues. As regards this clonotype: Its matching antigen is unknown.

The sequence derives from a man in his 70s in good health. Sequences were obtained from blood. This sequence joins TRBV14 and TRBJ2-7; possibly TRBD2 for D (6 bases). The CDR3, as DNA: TGTGCCAGCAGCCGAGGAGGGACGGAGAGCTCCTACGAGCAGTACTTC. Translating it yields CASSRGGTESSYEQYF.